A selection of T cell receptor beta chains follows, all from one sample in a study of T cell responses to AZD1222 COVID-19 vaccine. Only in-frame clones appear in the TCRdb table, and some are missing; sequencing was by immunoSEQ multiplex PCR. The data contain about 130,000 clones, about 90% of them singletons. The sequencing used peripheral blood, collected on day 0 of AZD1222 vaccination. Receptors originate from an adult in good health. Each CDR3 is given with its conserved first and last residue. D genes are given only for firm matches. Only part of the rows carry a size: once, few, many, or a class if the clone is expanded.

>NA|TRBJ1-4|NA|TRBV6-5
TGTGCCAGCAGTTACTCTCCCCAAAGAGGTGAAAAACTGTTTTTT
CASSYSPQRGEKLFF
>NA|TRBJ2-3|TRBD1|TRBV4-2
TGTGCCAGCAGCCTCGGACAGGGCGATACGCAGTATTTT
CASSLGQGDTQYF
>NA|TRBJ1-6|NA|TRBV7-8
TGTGCCAGCAGCTTAGGGAGGGGAAGTAAAGGCTCCTATAATTCACCCCTCCACTTT
CASSLGRGSKGSYNSPLHF
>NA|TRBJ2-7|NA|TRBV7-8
TGTGCCAGCAGCTCAAGGGGCAGGTACTCCTACGAGCAGTACTTC
CASSSRGRYSYEQYF
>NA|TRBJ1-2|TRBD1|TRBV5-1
TGCGCCAGCAGCCTGATTCCGCCGGGACAGGGCCTCTATGGCTACACCTTC
CASSLIPPGQGLYGYTF
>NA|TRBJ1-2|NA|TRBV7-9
TGTGCCAGCAGCCAAATACAGGTCTATGGCTACACCTTC
CASSQIQVYGYTF
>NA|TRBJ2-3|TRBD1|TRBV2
TGTGCCAGCCAGTCGGACAGGGACACAGATACGCAGTATTTT
CASQSDRDTDTQYF
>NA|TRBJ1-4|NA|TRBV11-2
TGTGCCAGCAGCTTAGACAGGGTAACTAATGAAAAACTGTTTTTT
CASSLDRVTNEKLFF
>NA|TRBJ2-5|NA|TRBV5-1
TGCGCCAGCAGCGGCCAAGAGACCCAGTACTTC
CASSGQETQYF
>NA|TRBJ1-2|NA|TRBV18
TGTGCCAGCTCACCGCCGCCCAGAACTAACTATGGCTACACCTTC
CASSPPPRTNYGYTF
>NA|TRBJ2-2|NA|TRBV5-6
TGTGCCAGCAACGACGGGAACACCGGGGAGCTGTTTTTT
CASNDGNTGELFF
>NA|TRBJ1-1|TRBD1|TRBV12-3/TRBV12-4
TGTGCCAGCAGTTTTGCAGGGGGAGGTCGAGCTTTCTTT
CASSFAGGGRAFF
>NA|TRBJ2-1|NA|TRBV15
TGTGCCACCAGCAGAGGGGCCTCTAGCTTCGGTGAGCAGTTCTTC
CATSRGASSFGEQFF
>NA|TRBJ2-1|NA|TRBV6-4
TGTGCCAGCAGTGCCCGACTCATGGCGGGGCGACACTACAATGAGCAGTTCTTC
CASSARLMAGRHYNEQFF
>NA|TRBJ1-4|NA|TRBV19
TGTGCCAGTAGTATAGCTGAAAAACTGTTTTTT
CASSIAEKLFF
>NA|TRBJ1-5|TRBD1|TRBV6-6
TGTGCCAGCAGGGAGGACAGGGCAAGAGAAAGTTCGGCGCATTTT
CASREDRARESSAHF
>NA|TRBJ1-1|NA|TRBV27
TGTGCCAGCAGTCCAGGGGTGTGGGACACTGAAGCTTTCTTT
CASSPGVWDTEAFF
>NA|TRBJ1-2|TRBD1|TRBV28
TGTGCCAGCAACCCAGGGGGGGGGAACCTAGCTAACTATGGCTACACCTTC
CASNPGGGNLANYGYTF
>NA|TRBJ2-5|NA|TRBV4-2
TGTGCCAGCAGCCACCCCCCCCCAGGGAAGAGGTACCAAGAGACCCAGTACTTC
CASSHPPPGKRYQETQYF
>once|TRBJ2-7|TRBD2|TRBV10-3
TGTGCCATCAGTGGGGGACTAGCGGGCGAGCAGTACTTC
CAISGGLAGEQYF
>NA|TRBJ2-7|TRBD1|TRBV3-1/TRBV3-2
TGTGCCAGCAGCCAAGATAGGACAGGGGACCCTACCTCCTACGAGCAGTACTTC
CASSQDRTGDPTSYEQYF
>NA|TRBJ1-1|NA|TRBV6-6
TGTGCCAGCAGCCTCGTGAGGAACACTGAAGCTTTCTTT
CASSLVRNTEAFF
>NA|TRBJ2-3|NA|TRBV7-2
TGTGCCAGCAGCCGCTGGACTAGCACAGATACGCAGTATTTT
CASSRWTSTDTQYF
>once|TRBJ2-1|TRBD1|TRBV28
TGTGCCAGCACAGCCGGGACAGGGGGGCACAATGAGCAGTTCTTC
CASTAGTGGHNEQFF
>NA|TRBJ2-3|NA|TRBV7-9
TGTGCCAGCAGTCATGACGGAGGGTCTGCAGATACGCAGTATTTT
CASSHDGGSADTQYF
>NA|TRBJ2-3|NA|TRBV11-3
TGTGCCAGCAGCCAAGGCGGCAATTCAGATACGCAGTATTTT
CASSQGGNSDTQYF
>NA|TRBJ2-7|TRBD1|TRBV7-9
TGTGCCAGCAGCGCTCCGGGACAGGGGACCTACGAGCAGTACTTC
CASSAPGQGTYEQYF
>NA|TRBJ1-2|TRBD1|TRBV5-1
TGCGCCAGCAGCGCCGACAGGGGTCATGATGGCTACACCTTC
CASSADRGHDGYTF
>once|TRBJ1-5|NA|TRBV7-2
TGTGCCAGCACCCCCGATGGTCGGGGGAATCAGCCCCAGCATTTT
CASTPDGRGNQPQHF
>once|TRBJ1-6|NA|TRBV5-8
TGTGCCAGCAGCTTCGGCAGTTTGTCACCCCTCCACTTT
CASSFGSLSPLHF
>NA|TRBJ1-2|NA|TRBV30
TGTGCCTGGAGTGTACGGAACTATGGCTACACCTTC
CAWSVRNYGYTF
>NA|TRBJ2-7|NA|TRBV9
TGTGCCAGCAGCGTAGCTTGGGGTCTGGACGAGCAGTACTTC
CASSVAWGLDEQYF